This T cell receptor beta chain is drawn from a study of vaccination effects on CD4 cells after COVID-19. The assay was immunoSEQ multiplex PCR, and TCRdb's table has in-frame clones only and misses some. The sample lists approximately 22,000 clones, around 70% occurring once. Note on this clone: Its antigen remains unknown.

The ViraFEST assay expanded antigen-specific CD4+ T cells with viral peptide pools before sequencing. At the end of less than 12 days of culture, CD4+ T cells were isolated. Germline V gives CDR1 SGHRS, CDR2 YFSETQ. The CDR3 loop spans 16 amino acids. Unmatched junction bases numbered 8, after V lost 3 bases and J lost 3 bases. The V and J genes are TRBV5-1 and TRBJ2-5; 10 bases line up with TRBD1. The receptor was derived from a human donor who received a COVID-19 vaccine. This sample comprised CD4+ T cells from PBMCs cultured with HCoV-229E spike peptides, obtained before COVID-19 vaccination. Here the CDR3 DNA reads TGCGCCAGCAGCTACATCTCCGGGACAGGGGAAGAGACCCAGTACTTC. Amino acid sequence: CASSYISGTGEETQYF.